The clone carrying this T cell receptor beta chain was seen at least ten times. Its antigen is not known. The data were taken from a study of regulatory T cells in long-lasting Graves disease. For TCR beta, libraries came from iRepertoire HTBI primers and Arm-PCR of CDR3 regions. TCRdb re-analysed the multiplex PCR reads in MiXCR, keeping a single row per CDR3 protein. The sample has a few hundred thousand distinct CDR3 sequences, about a quarter seen once. Study results and caveats: Segments TRBV28, TRBJ1-2 and TRBJ2-5 showed preferential usage in persistent disease.

Time point in this sample: persistent/refractory GD, antithyroid drugs over 5 years with positive TRAb. Generation of the TCR library employed RNA extracted from PBMCs. V was shortened by 3 bases and J by 6 bases, with 6 bases between the two germline ends. CDR1 and CDR2 from the germline V gene are MDHEN and SYDVKM. There are 12 residues in the CDR3. The sample in question was peripheral blood mononuclear cells (PBMCs), obtained when the disease was refractory, from a patient treated with antithyroid drugs. The source of this sequence is a female donor with Graves disease. The chain employs TRBV28 and TRBJ1-5; D remains ambiguous. CDR3 sequence (DNA): TGTGCCAGCAGTTTTGCAGGTCAGCCCCAGCATTTT. It encodes CASSFAGQPQHF.